This T cell receptor (beta chain) was recorded in a study of regulatory dendritic cells for organ transplantation. Sorted T cells were CFSE-labeled and cultured 4 to 5 days with allogeneic regulatory or mature dendritic cells at 1:10. Repertoires were generated with immunoSEQ multiplex PCR, while TCRdb's copy carries only in-frame clones and drops some. This sample yields more than 5,000 clones, of which about 70% are seen a single time; approximately 21% belongs to the top ten. In regard to this clone: Its antigen remains unidentified.

General observations from the study: Of resting T cell subsets, memory CD8+ had the most alloreactive clonotypes.

J lost 6 bases, V lost 3 bases, and 4 bases had no gene match. The CDR3 loop spans 14 amino acids. Germline V gene sequence: CDR1 SGDLS, CDR2 YYNGEE. The sequence was collected from a human donor in good health. The chain combines TRBV9 with TRBJ2-3, with 10 bases identical to TRBD2. Sequencing was done on a sample of memory CD8+ T cells from blood cultured with regulatory dendritic cells. Documented subset: CD45RO+ memory T cells. The CDR3 DNA follows: TGTGCCAGCAGCGCTAGCGGGAGAGCCGATACGCAGTATTTT. Translated: CASSASGRADTQYF.